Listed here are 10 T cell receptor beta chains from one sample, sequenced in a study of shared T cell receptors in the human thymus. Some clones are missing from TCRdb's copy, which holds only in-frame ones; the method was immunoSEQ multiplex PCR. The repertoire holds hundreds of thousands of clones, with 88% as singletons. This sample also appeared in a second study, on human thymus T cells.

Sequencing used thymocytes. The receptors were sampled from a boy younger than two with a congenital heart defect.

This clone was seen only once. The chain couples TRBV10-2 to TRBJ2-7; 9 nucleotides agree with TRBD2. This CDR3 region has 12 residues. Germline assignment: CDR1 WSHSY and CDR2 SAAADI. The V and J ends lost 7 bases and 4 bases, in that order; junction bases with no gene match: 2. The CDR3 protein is CASKSGRYEQYF. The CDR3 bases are TGCGCCAGCAAAAGCGGGAGGTACGAGCAGTACTTC.

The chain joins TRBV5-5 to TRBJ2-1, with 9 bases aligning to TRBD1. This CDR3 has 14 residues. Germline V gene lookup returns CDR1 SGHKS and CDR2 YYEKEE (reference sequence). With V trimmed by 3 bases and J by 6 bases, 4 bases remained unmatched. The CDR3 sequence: CASSYPGQGNEQFF. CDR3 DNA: TGTGCCAGCAGCTACCCGGGACAGGGCAATGAGCAGTTCTTC.

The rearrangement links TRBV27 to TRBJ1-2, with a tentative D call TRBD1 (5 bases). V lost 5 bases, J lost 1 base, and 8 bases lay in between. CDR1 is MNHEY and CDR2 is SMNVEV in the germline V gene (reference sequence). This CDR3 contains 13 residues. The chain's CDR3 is CASSIGHNYGYTF. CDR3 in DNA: TGTGCCAGCAGTATAGGACATAACTATGGCTACACCTTC.

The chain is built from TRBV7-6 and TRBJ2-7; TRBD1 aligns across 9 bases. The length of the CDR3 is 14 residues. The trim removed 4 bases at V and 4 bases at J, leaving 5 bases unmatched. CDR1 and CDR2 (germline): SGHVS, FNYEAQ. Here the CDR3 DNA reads TGTGCCAGCAGCTCCGGGACAGGGTCATACGAGCAGTACTTC. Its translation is CASSSGTGSYEQYF.

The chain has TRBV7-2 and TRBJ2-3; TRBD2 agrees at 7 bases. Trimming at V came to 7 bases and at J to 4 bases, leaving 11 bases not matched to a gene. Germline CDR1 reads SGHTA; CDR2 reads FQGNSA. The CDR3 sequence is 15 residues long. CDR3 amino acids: CASTDRGGDADTQYF. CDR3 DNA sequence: TGTGCCAGCACCGATCGTGGGGGGGACGCAGATACGCAGTATTTT. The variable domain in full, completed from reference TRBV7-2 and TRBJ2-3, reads GAGVSQSPSNKVTEKGKDVELRCDPISGHTALYWYRQSLGQGLEFLIYFQGNSAPDKSGLPSDRFSAERTGGSVSTLTIQRTQQEDSAVYLCASTDRGGDADTQYFGPGTRLTVL.

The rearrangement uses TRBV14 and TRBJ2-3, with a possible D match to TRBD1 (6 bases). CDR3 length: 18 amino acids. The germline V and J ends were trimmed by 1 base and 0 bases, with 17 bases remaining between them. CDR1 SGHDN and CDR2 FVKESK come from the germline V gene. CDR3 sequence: CASSQGHRTEASTDTQYF. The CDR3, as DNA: TGTGCCAGCAGCCAAGGCCATAGGACAGAGGCTAGCACAGATACGCAGTATTTT.

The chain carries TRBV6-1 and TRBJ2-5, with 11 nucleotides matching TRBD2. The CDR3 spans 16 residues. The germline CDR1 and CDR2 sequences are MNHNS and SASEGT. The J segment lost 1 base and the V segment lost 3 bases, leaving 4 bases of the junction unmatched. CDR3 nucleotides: TGTGCCAGCAGTGAGCGGACTAGCGGGTCCCAAGAGACCCAGTACTTC. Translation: CASSERTSGSQETQYF.

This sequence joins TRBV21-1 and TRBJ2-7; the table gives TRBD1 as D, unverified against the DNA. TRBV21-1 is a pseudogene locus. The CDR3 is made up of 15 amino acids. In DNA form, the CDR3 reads TGTGCCAGCAGCAACGCGGACAGGGTGACCTACGAGCAGTACTTC. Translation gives CASSNADRVTYEQYF.

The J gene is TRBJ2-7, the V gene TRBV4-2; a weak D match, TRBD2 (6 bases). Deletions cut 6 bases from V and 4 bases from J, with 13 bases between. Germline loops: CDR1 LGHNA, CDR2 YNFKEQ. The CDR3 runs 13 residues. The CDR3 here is CASRDLTRYEQYF. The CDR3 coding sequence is TGTGCCAGCAGGGACTTGACTAGATACGAGCAGTACTTC.

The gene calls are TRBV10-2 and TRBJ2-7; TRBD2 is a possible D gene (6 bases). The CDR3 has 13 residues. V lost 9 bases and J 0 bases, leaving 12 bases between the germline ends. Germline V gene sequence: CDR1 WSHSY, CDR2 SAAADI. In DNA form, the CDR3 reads TGCGCCAGTAACCCGGGGGTCTCCTACGAGCAGTACTTC. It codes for CASNPGVSYEQYF.